This TCR beta chain was observed in a study of T-cell memory formation after mild COVID-19. This clonotype was seen repeatedly, ten times or more. The antigen remains undetermined. The authors produced TCR alpha and TCR beta cDNA libraries with sample barcodes and UMIs by 5'RACE using constant-segment primers. TCRdb re-analysed the 5' RACE reads in MiXCR, keeping a single row per CDR3 protein. The sample records about 130,000 distinct CDR3 sequences, 5% to 6.5% being singletons. Study-level points and caveats: Among CD4+ contracting clones, most were CM and EM, and CD8+ ones EMRA. The finding that pre-infection memory included some responding clones suggested that cross-reactive memory joined. From day 15 to 85, contracting clones were balanced between CD4 and CD8, whereas later expanders leaned toward CD4+.

Germline values: CDR1 KGHDR, CDR2 SFDVKD. The CDR3 extends over 15 amino acids. With 7 bases clipped from V and 6 bases from J, the junction kept 8 bases outside the gene matches. The TCR comes from an adult woman who had mild COVID-19 (a few samples of this study predate the infection). Cell type and time point are not known. Sequenced: PBMCs or a T cell subset sorted from them (not recorded which). This chain joins TRBV24-1 and TRBJ2-1; 10 bases align to TRBD1. The CDR3: CATSPPGTGVNEQFF. CDR3 DNA sequence: TGTGCCACCAGCCCCCCCGGGACAGGGGTCAATGAGCAGTTCTTC.